These 8 T cell receptor beta chains originate from one sample sequenced in a study of neurological immune-mediated disorders. TCRdb reprocessed the 5' RACE reads via MiXCR and lists one record per CDR3 protein. Counted here are under 85,000 distinct CDR3 sequences, around 10% occurring once; the ten biggest clones make up 1.8%. Sequencing input: PBMCs. The receptors were gathered from a man aged 35 to 55 in good health.

A few counts support this clonotype. A much larger clone differs by one base, so this may be a read error. The chain has TRBV5-5 and TRBJ2-2; D is uncertain. The length of the CDR3 is 11 residues. Per the germline V gene, CDR1 is SGHKS and CDR2 is YYEKEE (reference sequence). CDR3 region: CVSSLLGELFF. The CDR3 region has the DNA TGTGTCAGCAGCTTGCTCGGGGAGCTGTTTTTT.

This clonotype was counted ten times or more. The chain has TRBV3-1 and TRBJ2-1, with D unclear. The length of the CDR3 is 12 residues. Germline CDR1 LGHDT, CDR2 YNNKEL (reference sequence). The V end was cut by 4 bases, the J end by 6 bases, with 7 bases between. The CDR3 is CASSRTVNEQFF. As DNA, the CDR3 is TGTGCCAGCAGCCGAACCGTCAATGAGCAGTTCTTC.

This clonotype appeared many times. The V call is TRBV4-2, the J call TRBJ2-1; 10 bases are shared with TRBD2. This CDR3 region has 18 residues. V lost 1 base and J lost 2; bases outside the gene matches: 8. CDR1 is LGHNA and CDR2 is YNFKEQ in the germline V gene. Here the CDR3 reads CASSQGGSGGVAYNEQFF. The CDR3 nucleotides read TGTGCCAGCAGCCAAGGTGGCAGCGGGGGGGTGGCCTACAATGAGCAGTTCTTC.

V and J are TRBV27 and TRBJ1-5; 7 bases are a match to TRBD1. Germline V gives CDR1 MNHEY, CDR2 SMNVEV (reference sequence). This CDR3 is built from 14 residues. The junction had 5 bases not matched to a gene; V was cut back by 3 bases and J by 6 bases. In DNA, the CDR3 is TGTGCCAGCAGTTTTAGAGGGGGCGGTCAGCCCCAGCATTTT. Translated, it gives CASSFRGGGQPQHF.

This clonotype was observed many times. The gene calls are TRBV20-1 and TRBJ2-1, with 8 bases matching TRBD2. This CDR3 has 16 amino acids. Germline values: CDR1 DFQATT, CDR2 SNEGSKA (reference sequence). Losses at the gene ends were 3 bases for V and 1 base for J; bases not matched to a gene: 8. CDR3 DNA sequence: TGCAGTGCTAGGGCGGGGGGCGCGGGGTCCTACAATGAGCAGTTCTTC. Translation: CSARAGGAGSYNEQFF.

This clonotype was seen ten or more times. The V call is TRBV2, the J call TRBJ2-7; TRBD1 or TRBD2 may be the D gene (5 bases each). Germline loops: CDR1 SNHLY, CDR2 FYNNEI. V was cut by 3 bases and J by 5 bases, with 11 bases left in between. This CDR3 is built from 13 residues. CDR3 bases: TGTGCCAGCAGTGAGGGGGTTTCCCACGAGCAGTACTTC. It yields the protein CASSEGVSHEQYF.

This clonotype has a count of ten or more. CDR3 sequence reads: CASSLKAGSKNSPLHF. In DNA form, the CDR3 reads TGTGCCAGCAGCTTAAAGGCAGGGAGTAAGAATTCACCCCTCCACTTT. The gene calls are TRBV7-6 and TRBJ1-6, with TRBD1 as a possible D gene (5 bases). The CDR3 length is 16 residues. V was pared by 2 bases and J by 7 bases, with 15 bases between. CDR1 is SGHVS and CDR2 is FNYEAQ in the germline V gene.

The rearrangement joins TRBV20-1 to TRBJ2-3; possible D gene TRBD2, 5 bases. The CDR3 is made up of 12 amino acids. Trimming left V 5 bases short and J 4 bases short, with 10 bases between. Looked up from germline, CDR1 is DFQATT and CDR2 is SNEGSKA (reference sequence). CDR3 bases: TGCAGTGCTCCTGGACTTTCAGATACGCAGTATTTT. Amino acids: CSAPGLSDTQYF.